What follows are 27 T cell receptor beta chains derived from one specimen sequenced in a study of T cells in Graves' hyperthyroidism and ophthalmopathy. Researchers amplified the TCR beta CDR3 regions from RNA transcripts. The HTBI set primed first-round TCR CDR3 RT-PCR. MiXCR was run by TCRdb on the multiplex PCR reads, yielding one entry per CDR3 protein. The profile shows a few hundred thousand distinct CDR3 sequences, around 14% of them singletons. Input material: blood. The receptors derive from a woman aged 25 to 39 with Graves' hyperthyroidism.

This clonotype was seen many times. J is TRBJ2-7 and V is TRBV28, with D perhaps matching TRBD1 (5 bases). Per the germline V gene, CDR1 is MDHEN and CDR2 is SYDVKM. Between the trimmed V and J ends, which lost 6 bases and 2 bases, there was a span of 17 bases. The CDR3 spans 15 residues. The CDR3 DNA reads as TGTGCCAGCAGCTCGAAAGTCGGCAGGGCCTACGAGCAGTACTTC. Translation gives CASSSKVGRAYEQYF.

The rearrangement joins TRBV19 to TRBJ2-7; D uncertain. V lost 4 bases and J 5 bases, leaving 6 bases between the germline ends. CDR3 size: 11 residues. CDR1 and CDR2 (germline): LNHDA, SQIVND (reference sequence). DNA for the CDR3: TGTGCCAGTAGTACTGGGAACGAGCAGTACTTC. Protein: CASSTGNEQYF. Full variable domain (missing parts from reference TRBV19 and TRBJ2-7): DGGITQSPKYLFRKEGQNVTLSCEQNLNHDAMYWYRQDPGQGLRLIYYSQIVNDFQKGDIAEGYSVSREKKESFPLTVTSAQKNPTAFYLCASSTGNEQYFGPGTRLTVT.

This clonotype appeared a few times. This may stem from a read error, because a much larger clone lies one nucleotide away. The chain combines TRBV7-9 with TRBJ2-1; tentatively, D is TRBD2 (6 bases). Germline assignment: CDR1 SEHNR and CDR2 FQNEAQ (reference sequence). The V end was cut by 2 bases, the J end by 3 bases, with 14 bases between. The CDR3 totals 16 residues. CDR3 region: CASSLNPSGSYNEQFF. CDR3 DNA sequence: TGTGCCAGCAGCTTAAACCCCTCCGGGAGCTACAATGAGCAGTTCTTC. The whole variable domain, filled in from reference TRBV7-9 and TRBJ2-1, reads DTGVSQNPRHKITKRGQNVTFRCDPISEHNRLYWYRQTLGQGPEFLTYFQNEAQLEKSRLLSDRFSAERPKGSFSTLEIQRTEQGDSAMYLCASSLNPSGSYNEQFFGPGTRLTVL.

The gene calls are TRBV11-2 and TRBJ2-2, with D hard to call. The germline V and J ends were trimmed by 3 bases and 2 bases, with 10 bases remaining between them. CDR1 is SGHAT, CDR2 FQNNGV, per germline. The CDR3 loop spans 15 amino acids. The CDR3: CASSLGSPNTGELFF. The CDR3, as DNA: TGTGCCAGCAGCTTGGGTTCCCCCAACACCGGGGAGCTGTTTTTT.

The J gene is TRBJ2-7, the V gene TRBV20-1, with TRBD2 as a possible D gene (6 bases). Trimming shortened V by 2 bases and J by 2 bases, and 13 bases separated the two germline ends. The CDR3 runs 14 residues. CDR1 is DFQATT and CDR2 is SNEGSKA in the germline V gene (reference sequence). The CDR3 sequence: CSARPGSLTYEQYF. The CDR3, as DNA: TGCAGTGCTAGACCCGGGAGCTTAACCTACGAGCAGTACTTC.

This clonotype appeared many times. The J gene is TRBJ2-5, the V gene TRBV11-2; D is perhaps TRBD2 (6 bases). Germline V gene data show CDR1 as SGHAT and CDR2 as FQNNGV. This CDR3 is 15 amino acids long. With 1 base removed from V and 0 bases from J, the gap between germline ends came to 9 bases. CDR3 in DNA: TGTGCCAGCAGCTTAGCGGGAGCGGACCAAGAGACCCAGTACTTC. Translating it yields CASSLAGADQETQYF. Combining the CDR3 with reference TRBV11-2 and TRBJ2-5 gives the whole variable domain EAGVAQSPRYKIIEKRQSVAFWCNPISGHATLYWYQQILGQGPKLLIQFQNNGVVDDSQLPKDRFSAERLKGVDSTLKIQPAKLEDSAVYLCASSLAGADQETQYFGPGTRLLVL.

There are many counts of this clonotype. The rearrangement links TRBV7-3 to TRBJ2-1; no firm D call. Germline lookup yields CDR1 SGHTA and CDR2 FQGTGA. The CDR3 consists of 13 residues. With 1 base removed from V and 8 bases from J, the gap between germline ends came to 9 bases. The CDR3 protein is CASSLSAGDEQFF. The CDR3 DNA reads TGTGCCAGCAGCTTAAGCGCTGGGGATGAGCAGTTCTTC.

This clonotype has ten or more counts. V is TRBV7-8 and J is TRBJ2-7; 7 bases match TRBD2. Trimming at V came to 1 base and at J to 4 bases, leaving 10 bases not matched to a gene. From germline, CDR1 is SGHVS and CDR2 FQNEAQ. The CDR3 loop spans 16 amino acids. In DNA form, the CDR3 reads TGTGCCAGCAGCTTAGGGGGGGACGCGGGAGCATACGAGCAGTACTTC. Its translation is CASSLGGDAGAYEQYF.

This clonotype was detected ten times or more. The chain employs TRBV28 and TRBJ2-7, with 8 bases that match TRBD2. The trim removed 5 bases at V and 5 bases at J, leaving 17 bases unmatched. This CDR3 contains 17 residues. Germline loops: CDR1 MDHEN, CDR2 SYDVKM. The CDR3 sequence: CASSLPLTGGRRDEQYF. Here the CDR3 DNA reads TGTGCCAGCAGTCTCCCCCTCACGGGCGGGAGGCGTGACGAGCAGTACTTC.

This clonotype was seen repeatedly, ten times or more. This chain connects TRBV20-1 to TRBJ1-2; perhaps TRBD1 as D (6 bases). The CDR3 sequence is 13 residues long. Germline V CDR1 and CDR2: DFQATT, SNEGSKA (reference sequence). Trimming took 3 bases from V and 0 from J, leaving 8 bases between them. The CDR3 reads CSASRGANYGYTF. In DNA, the CDR3 is TGCAGTGCTAGCAGGGGAGCTAACTATGGCTACACCTTC.

This clonotype came up many times. The chain is built from TRBV28 and TRBJ2-1; 7 bases match TRBD1. The V segment lost 7 bases and the J segment 6 bases; nucleotides outside the gene matches: 9. CDR1 is MDHEN, CDR2 SYDVKM, per germline. This CDR3 region has 14 residues. The CDR3 DNA sequence: TGTGCCAGCACCGGGCAGGGGGAGAGCAATGAGCAGTTCTTC. It codes for CASTGQGESNEQFF.

This clonotype has a handful of counts. The gene calls are TRBV24-1 and TRBJ2-5; D uncertain. Trimming took 0 bases from V and 2 from J, leaving 9 bases between them. There are 15 residues in the CDR3. CDR1 KGHDR and CDR2 SFDVKD come from the germline V gene. The CDR3 nucleotides read TGTGCCACCAGTGATTTGGGGTCTGGACAAGAGACCCAGTACTTC. Its protein product is CATSDLGSGQETQYF.

The rearrangement uses TRBV11-2 and TRBJ2-6; tentatively, D is TRBD1 or TRBD2 (6 bases each). CDR3 length equals 16 residues. The V end was cut by 6 bases, the J end by 2 bases, with 14 bases between. Germline CDR1 is SGHAT and CDR2 is FQNNGV. CDR3 in DNA: TGTGCCAGCAGTTCCTACAGGGAGGCTGGGGCCAACGTCCTGACTTTC. It translates to CASSSYREAGANVLTF.

This clonotype was picked up many times. This chain uses TRBV5-1 with TRBJ2-1; D gene uncertain. V lost 0 bases, J lost 5 bases, and 9 bases lay in between. CDR1 is SGHRS and CDR2 is YFSETQ in the germline V gene. CDR3 length equals 14 residues. Here the CDR3 DNA reads TGCGCCAGCAGCTTGGCCGGGTTGCACAATGAGCAGTTCTTC. Protein sequence: CASSLAGLHNEQFF.

This clonotype was picked up many times. This chain joins TRBV6-6 and TRBJ1-5; tentatively, D is TRBD1 (5 bases). The CDR3 loop spans 14 amino acids. V gave up 0 bases and J gave up 6 bases, with 9 bases separating them. Per the germline V gene, CDR1 is MNHNY and CDR2 is SVGAGI (reference sequence). The DNA of the CDR3 is TGTGCCAGCAGTTACTCAAGGGGACGTCAGCCCCAGCATTTT. Its protein is CASSYSRGRQPQHF.

This clonotype was counted between two and nine times. One junction end disagrees with the germline gene, perhaps due to a read error. The chain uses TRBV27 and TRBJ2-1, with 11 bases lining up with TRBD2. Germline V CDR1 and CDR2: MNHEY, SMNVEV (reference sequence). The CDR3 is made up of 16 amino acids. Here the CDR3 DNA reads TGTGCCAGCAGACTAGCGGGGGAGGTCTCCCACAATGAGCAGTTCTTC. It translates to CASRLAGEVSHNEQFF.

This clonotype was picked up many times. V usage is TRBV10-3 and J usage is TRBJ2-3; 10 bases line up with TRBD2. Germline V CDR1 and CDR2: ENHRY, SYGVKD. J gave up 1 base and V 6 bases, and 7 bases lay outside the gene matches. This CDR3 has 16 amino acids. The DNA for the CDR3 is TGTGCCATCAGCCCGATAGCGGGAGGTGGCACAGATACGCAGTATTTT. Translated, it gives CAISPIAGGGTDTQYF.

This clonotype was detected ten times or more. The chain carries TRBV10-3 and TRBJ2-3; 13 bases agree with TRBD2. CDR1 and CDR2 from the germline V gene are ENHRY and SYGVKD. J was trimmed by 5 bases and V by 7 bases; bases with no gene match: 9. The CDR3 totals 16 residues. The CDR3 loop is CAITPGLAGRGDTQYF. The CDR3 DNA sequence: TGTGCCATCACCCCGGGACTAGCGGGACGGGGAGATACGCAGTATTTT.

This clonotype was seen many times. CDR3 protein: CASSPLRGYEQYF. CDR3 nucleotide sequence: TGTGCCAGCAGCCCCCTCAGGGGGTACGAGCAGTACTTC. The V gene is TRBV7-9, the J gene TRBJ2-7; 7 positions agree with TRBD1. CDR3 length equals 13 residues. Looked up from germline, CDR1 is SEHNR and CDR2 is FQNEAQ (reference sequence). Trimming at V came to 5 bases and at J to 4 bases, leaving 5 bases not matched to a gene.

This clonotype was counted only a few times. The J gene is TRBJ2-3, the V gene TRBV29-1; D may be TRBD1 (5 bases). CDR1 and CDR2 (germline): SQVTM, ANQGSEA. There are 14 residues in the CDR3. V was trimmed by 5 bases and J by 2 bases, leaving 14 bases between them. The CDR3 sequence is CSVMAGPVTDTQYF. The DNA for the CDR3 is TGCAGCGTTATGGCAGGGCCTGTCACAGATACGCAGTATTTT.

This clonotype was recorded at least ten times. The CDR3 here is CAWSKRGLDQPQHF. The CDR3 region has the DNA TGTGCCTGGAGTAAGAGGGGTCTTGATCAGCCCCAGCATTTT. This sequence joins TRBV30 and TRBJ1-5; perhaps TRBD1 as D (5 bases). V was cut by 2 bases and J by 5 bases, with 13 bases left in between. The germline gives CDR1 GTSNPN, CDR2 SVGIG (reference sequence). This CDR3 is 14 amino acids long.

J is TRBJ2-7 and V is TRBV28, with no clear D. The CDR3 runs to 15 residues. Germline CDR1 is MDHEN and CDR2 is SYDVKM. V dropped 1 base and J dropped 3 bases, with 13 bases sitting between them. This CDR3 reads CASSLLGMGGYEQYF. CDR3 bases: TGTGCCAGCAGTTTATTAGGGATGGGCGGCTACGAGCAGTACTTC.

There are many counts of this clonotype. This chain links TRBV24-1 with TRBJ1-1, with 7 bases lining up with TRBD1. The CDR3 is made up of 13 amino acids. Trimming at V came to 6 bases and at J to 1 base, leaving 1 base not matched to a gene. Looked up from germline, CDR1 is KGHDR and CDR2 is SFDVKD. The CDR3 is CATSRQGNTEAFF. CDR3 nucleotides: TGTGCCACCAGTAGACAGGGGAACACTGAAGCTTTCTTT.

This clonotype was counted a few times. It may be a read error: a sequence one base away is much more abundant. The CDR3 here is CASSRRRGGVSTDTQYF. CDR3 sequence (DNA): TGTGCCAGCAGTCGCCGACGGGGAGGTGTAAGCACAGATACGCAGTATTTT. The genes are TRBV27 and TRBJ2-3; weak D call: TRBD2 (6 bases). CDR1 and CDR2 from the germline V gene are MNHEY and SMNVEV (reference sequence). V was trimmed by 5 bases and J by 0 bases, leaving 18 bases between them. The CDR3 loop spans 17 amino acids.

The chain has TRBV24-1 and TRBJ2-5; the match to TRBD2 covers 12 bases. The germline V gene encodes CDR1 KGHDR and CDR2 SFDVKD. Germline trimming cut 3 bases from V and 0 bases from J; bases unmatched to any gene: 1. The CDR3 runs 16 residues. The CDR3, as DNA: TGTGCCACCAGTGATCTAGCGGGAGGGAACCAAGAGACCCAGTACTTC. Residues: CATSDLAGGNQETQYF.

Ten or more counts support this clonotype. V and J are TRBV6-5 and TRBJ1-2; D gene unclear. CDR3 length: 14 amino acids. Trimming pared 2 bases from V and 2 bases from J, leaving 9 bases between. Germline lookup yields CDR1 MNHEY and CDR2 SVGAGI. CDR3 nucleotides: TGTGCCAGCAGTTACGGGCGCAGCAACTATGGCTACACCTTC. It translates to CASSYGRSNYGYTF.

This clonotype has a count of ten or more. This CDR3 reads CASSPGLAGGPSYEQYF. For the CDR3, the DNA is TGCGCCAGCAGCCCGGGACTAGCGGGAGGGCCTTCCTACGAGCAGTACTTC. The chain is built from TRBV5-1 and TRBJ2-7; 16 nucleotides line up with TRBD2. V shed 4 bases and J 1 base; nucleotides not matched to a gene: 5. CDR1 is SGHRS, CDR2 YFSETQ, per germline. The CDR3 contains 17 residues.